This T cell receptor (beta chain) was sequenced in a study of blood T cell repertoires in COVID-19. Study at large: The samples span acute and convalescent COVID-19 from the United States, Italy and Spain.

CDR3 length: 15 residues. CDR1 MNHEY and CDR2 SVGAGI come from the germline V gene. Trimming removed 7 bases from V and 6 bases from J, with 18 bases in between. Profiling relied on immunoSEQ multiplex PCR, and the TCRdb table lists in-frame clones only, not all of them. This sample carries about 300,000 clones, nearly 90% of them seen once, and the ten largest clones take 2.5% to 3.5%. This receptor was obtained from a woman aged 45-59 years who had been exposed to COVID-19. The rearrangement uses TRBV6-5 and TRBJ2-2, with a weak D call TRBD1 (5 bases). The sequenced sample consisted of PBMCs or T cells enriched from blood (not recorded which). The CDR3 nucleotides read TGTGCCAGCAAAGAGAGGCAGGGCAAGTCCGGGGAGCTGTTTTTT. It yields the protein CASKERQGKSGELFF.